Listed below are T cell receptor beta chains from one sample, sequenced in a study of cytomegalovirus exposure and HLA in healthy donors. Measured with immunoSEQ multiplex PCR; TCRdb has only the in-frame clones, and not every one. This table has about 200,000 clones, roughly 85% appearing once. The sequenced sample was PBMCs. The receptors were gathered from a male donor in good health and CMV-seronegative. CDR3s include the opening cysteine and the closing phenylalanine or tryptophan. Each record gives: clone size, V gene, D gene, J gene, CDR3 protein, CDR3 DNA. A D gene is named only where the DNA matches it firmly. Clone sizes are given selectively: once, few, many, or a class where the clone is expanded.

>NA|TRBV27|TRBD1|TRBJ2-1
CASSKDRVAYNEQFF
TGTGCCAGCAGTAAGGACAGGGTAGCCTACAATGAGCAGTTCTTC
>NA|TRBV5-1|TRBD2|TRBJ2-6
CASSFRGGGASSGANVLTF
TGCGCCAGCAGCTTTAGGGGCGGGGGGGCCAGCTCTGGGGCCAACGTCCTGACTTTC
>once|TRBV6-1|TRBD2|TRBJ2-5
CAILREGPETQYF
TGTGCCATCTTAAGGGAGGGGCCAGAGACCCAGTACTTC
>NA|TRBV5-6|TRBD2|TRBJ2-5
CASSLAGLAGGYQETQYF
TGTGCCAGCAGCTTGGCGGGACTAGCGGGGGGTTACCAAGAGACCCAGTACTTC
>few|TRBV7-9|NA|TRBJ2-1
CASSPRAGLPAGNEQFF
TGTGCCAGCAGCCCTAGGGCGGGGCTTCCCGCGGGCAATGAGCAGTTCTTC
>NA|TRBV28|TRBD1|TRBJ1-2
CASRDRGRVGYGYTF
TGTGCCAGCAGGGACAGGGGGCGCGTCGGCTATGGCTACACCTTC
>few|TRBV5-1|NA|TRBJ2-7
CASSLVQGSDEQYF
TGCGCCAGCAGCTTGGTTCAGGGGTCAGACGAGCAGTACTTC
>NA|TRBV27|NA|TRBJ1-2
CASSLAAGGDGYTF
TGTGCCAGCAGTTTAGCAGCTGGGGGCGATGGCTACACCTTC
>NA|TRBV27|NA|TRBJ1-2
CASSLGGENYGYTF
TGTGCCAGCAGCCTGGGGGGGGAGAACTATGGCTACACCTTC
>NA|TRBV7-3|NA|TRBJ2-3
CASSSLLTTDTQYF
TGTGCCAGCAGCTCCCTTCTGACAACAGATACGCAGTATTTT
>many|TRBV29-1|TRBD1|TRBJ2-7
CSVGSGQGPYEQYF
TGCAGCGTCGGGTCCGGACAGGGTCCCTACGAGCAGTACTTC
>NA|TRBV29-1|TRBD1|TRBJ2-7
CSVVSGTGYEQYF
TGCAGCGTTGTATCCGGGACAGGCTACGAGCAGTACTTC
>NA|TRBV2|TRBD2|TRBJ2-7
CASSELAGVDEQYF
TGTGCCAGCAGTGAATTAGCGGGAGTGGACGAGCAGTACTTC
>NA|TRBV5-6|NA|TRBJ2-7
CASSPRLDSYSYEQYF
TGTGCCAGCAGCCCCCGGTTAGACAGCTACTCCTACGAGCAGTACTTC
>NA|TRBV15|NA|TRBJ2-2
CATSLEGRELFF
TGTGCCACCAGTCTGGAGGGCCGGGAGCTGTTTTTT
>NA|TRBV5-6|NA|TRBJ1-2
CASSRGWENNYGYTF
TGTGCCAGCAGCCGGGGTTGGGAAAATAACTATGGCTACACCTTC
>NA|TRBV29-1|TRBD2|TRBJ2-5
CSVEDPMRREAQYF
TGCAGCGTTGAAGATCCTATGAGGCGGGAGGCCCAGTACTTC
>once|TRBV9|NA|TRBJ2-1
CASSVERSSEGSEQFF
TGTGCCAGCAGCGTAGAGAGGAGTAGCGAGGGCAGTGAGCAGTTCTTC
>NA|TRBV11-1|NA|TRBJ2-5
CASRLGSQETQYF
TGTGCCAGCAGACTAGGAAGTCAAGAGACCCAGTACTTC
>NA|TRBV11-2|TRBD1|TRBJ2-7
CATRGTGVYEQYF
TGTGCCACCAGGGGGACAGGGGTCTACGAGCAGTACTTC
>NA|TRBV7-2|NA|TRBJ1-1
CASSLGYRATEAFF
TGTGCCAGCAGCTTAGGGTACAGGGCCACTGAAGCTTTCTTT
>NA|TRBV5-4|TRBD2|TRBJ2-7
CASSWRIGLAGAYEQYF
TGTGCCAGCAGCTGGCGAATCGGACTAGCGGGGGCCTACGAGCAGTACTTC
>NA|TRBV28|NA|TRBJ2-5
CASSLAGLLRETQYF
TGTGCCAGCAGTTTAGCAGGGTTGTTAAGAGAGACCCAGTACTTC
>NA|TRBV2|NA|TRBJ1-4
CASRLGPFEKLFF
TGTGCCAGCAGATTGGGGCCTTTCGAAAAACTGTTTTTT
>NA|TRBV6-6|NA|TRBJ1-5
CASSFRGGNNQPQHF
TGTGCCAGCAGTTTCCGTGGGGGGAACAATCAGCCCCAGCATTTT
>few|TRBV4-1|NA|TRBJ1-1
CASSLRGITEAFF
TGCGCCAGCAGCCTGCGGGGGATCACTGAAGCTTTCTTT
>few|TRBV19|NA|TRBJ2-7
CASSIRKNSYEQYF
TGTGCCAGTAGTATCAGGAAGAACTCCTACGAGCAGTACTTC
>many|TRBV5-4|NA|TRBJ1-4
CASSARTDTNEKLFF
TGTGCCAGCAGCGCTAGGACAGATACTAATGAAAAACTGTTTTTT
>NA|TRBV28|NA|TRBJ2-1
CASSSGHRSPNEQFF
TGTGCCAGCAGTTCGGGACACAGGTCACCCAATGAGCAGTTCTTC
>NA|TRBV6-1|NA|TRBJ2-3
CASSARADTQYF
TGTGCCAGCAGTGCTCGAGCAGATACGCAGTATTTT
>once|TRBV15|TRBD1|TRBJ2-5
CATSPDRVSQETQYF
TGTGCCACCAGCCCCGACAGGGTCTCTCAAGAGACCCAGTACTTC
>NA|TRBV7-9|TRBD1|TRBJ2-1
CASSSPGDRMISYNEQFF
TGTGCCAGCAGCTCACCAGGGGACAGAATGATTTCCTACAATGAGCAGTTCTTC
>NA|TRBV28|NA|TRBJ2-2
CASSLTGHANTGELFF
TGTGCCAGCAGTTTAACAGGCCATGCGAACACCGGGGAGCTGTTTTTT
>NA|TRBV14|NA|TRBJ1-1
CASSRETGTEAFF
TGTGCCAGCAGCCGAGAGACAGGAACTGAAGCTTTCTTT
>NA|TRBV20-1|TRBD1|TRBJ1-1
CSAPTGTAAFF
TGCAGTGCCCCCACCGGGACAGCAGCTTTCTTT